The TCR beta chain under discussion was sequenced for a study of T-cell memory formation after mild COVID-19. Study results and limitations: Confirmation of SARS-CoV-2 specificity was lacking for second-wave clones peaking day 37.

In the case of this clonotype: The antigen is undetermined.

TCRdb passed the 5' RACE reads through MiXCR, listing each CDR3 protein once. The sample includes about 610,000 distinct CDR3 sequences, 17% seen only once; the top ten take 8.1%. Germline assignment: CDR1 SGHRS and CDR2 YFSETQ. CDR3 length: 13 residues. J was trimmed by 12 bases and V by 4 bases; bases with no gene match: 9. The material sequenced was PBMCs or a T cell subset sorted from them (not recorded which). The chain combines TRBV5-1 with TRBJ2-5; 10 nucleotides match TRBD2. The origin of this receptor is an adult woman who had mild COVID-19 (a few samples of this study predate the infection). Cell type and time point are not known. CDR3 protein: CASSKGTSDGKYF. The CDR3 nucleotides are TGCGCCAGCAGCAAGGGGACTAGCGACGGCAAGTACTTC.